Below, 8 T cell receptor beta chains from the same sample are listed, as sequenced in a study of blood T cells in healthy people across ages (dated by TCRdb to the mid-2010s). Preparation of the library involved 5' RACE. The data were produced on an Illumina HiSeq 2500. A second PCR of about 7 to 12 cycles was run with a J-beta primer mix and a sample-barcoded 5' primer. TCRdb reanalyzed the raw reads on its own, using fastp at Q25 for trimming and MiXCR for clone calling, and kept in-frame beta chains. Each record represents a unique CDR3 protein, reported with the most common genes and DNA among its rows. For this sample the table gives over a million distinct CDR3 sequences, of which roughly 64% were detected only once. Of the sample, 6.7% is held by the ten largest clones. What was sequenced was blood. The receptors were gathered from a young man in good health.

This clonotype has only a few counts. V and J are TRBV20-1 and TRBJ2-7; 8 bases are a match to TRBD1. The CDR3 length is 15 residues. Per the germline V gene, CDR1 is DFQATT and CDR2 is SNEGSKA (reference sequence). Unmatched junction bases numbered 5, after V lost 0 bases and J lost 1 base. CDR3 bases: TGCAGTGCTAGAGATAGGACAGGGAAGTCCTACGAGCAGTACTTC. Translating gives CSARDRTGKSYEQYF.

V and J are TRBV4-2 and TRBJ2-5; D perhaps matches TRBD1 (5 bases). The DNA end is more similar to TRBJ2-7, so the J call may be wrong. The CDR3 is made up of 16 amino acids. The germline gives CDR1 LGHNA, CDR2 YNFKEQ. CDR3: CASSLLGASYSYEQYF. DNA of the CDR3: TGTGCCAGCAGCCTCCTAGGGGCGAGCTATTCCTACGAGCAGTACTTC.

The chain has TRBV10-3 and TRBJ2-6, with D possibly called TRBD1 or TRBD2 (5 bases each). CDR1 and CDR2 (germline): ENHRY, SYGVKD. This CDR3 contains 16 residues. V was pared by 2 bases and J by 0 bases, with 8 bases between. The CDR3 loop is CAISEGAGSGANVLTF. Written as DNA, the CDR3 is TGTGCCATCAGTGAGGGGGCGGGCTCTGGGGCCAACGTCCTGACTTTC.

This clonotype was observed once. The genes are TRBV4-2 and TRBJ2-7; D gene unclear. The germline V gene has CDR1 LGHNA and CDR2 YNFKEQ. Trimming removed 3 bases from V and 2 bases from J, with 14 bases in between. The CDR3 sequence is 15 residues long. Written as DNA, the CDR3 is TGTGCCAGCAGCCAGGAAACAAGGGCTGCCTACGAGCAGTACTTC. Residues: CASSQETRAAYEQYF.

This rearrangement joins TRBV27 to TRBJ2-7; tentative D call: TRBD1 (6 bases). Trimming cost V 5 bases and J 7 bases, with 27 bases left between them. The CDR3 contains 17 residues. Germline-derived CDR1 and CDR2 are MNHEY and SMNVEV (reference sequence). The CDR3 region is CASSPDPFQDSYNEQYF. Here the CDR3 DNA reads TGTGCCAGCAGTCCAGATCCCTTTCAGGACAGCTACAATGAGCAGTACTTC.

The DNA of the CDR3 is TGCGCCAGCACCCCAGGGTATCCATACAATGAGCAGTTCTTC. It is translated as CASTPGYPYNEQFF. J is TRBJ2-1 and V is TRBV4-1, with D possibly being TRBD1 (5 bases). The CDR3 spans 14 residues. Trimming cost V 7 bases and J 4 bases, with 14 bases left between them. Germline CDR1 and CDR2: MGHRA and YSYEKL.

The rearrangement links TRBV5-1 to TRBJ2-5; 9 bases align to TRBD1. The J call is in doubt because the DNA end fits TRBJ2-7 better. The CDR3 loop spans 14 amino acids. Germline V gene lookup returns CDR1 SGHRS and CDR2 YFSETQ. The CDR3 region has the DNA TGCGCCAGCAGCGAGGGACAGGGCGACTACGAGCAGTACTTC. Protein product: CASSEGQGDYEQYF.

This clonotype was observed a few times. The chain combines TRBV4-2 with TRBJ2-7; 7 positions agree with TRBD1. The germline gives CDR1 LGHNA, CDR2 YNFKEQ. The junction had 3 bases not matched to a gene; V was cut back by 0 bases and J by 1 base. The CDR3 length is 15 residues. DNA for the CDR3: TGTGCCAGCAGCCAAGAGGGACAGATGTCCTACGAGCAGTACTTC. Translating it yields CASSQEGQMSYEQYF.